Presented here are 19 T cell receptor beta chains from one specimen sequenced in a study of neoadjuvant nivolumab and ipilimumab in lung cancer. The data were produced by immunoSEQ multiplex PCR, yet TCRdb's version contains in-frame clones alone and is incomplete. The sample lists 25,000 to 30,000 clones, approximately 86% occurring once. The material sequenced was tumor tissue, taken after neoadjuvant nivolumab, alone or with ipilimumab, at or shortly before surgery. The receptors were sampled from an adult with non-small cell lung cancer.

This sequence joins TRBV7-2 and TRBJ1-5, with 7 bases matching TRBD1. This CDR3 contains 13 residues. The germline V gene encodes CDR1 SGHTA and CDR2 FQGNSA. The ends lost 8 bases at V and 7 bases at J; junction bases unmatched: 8. CDR3 loop: CASGPRGQQPQHF. For the CDR3, the DNA is TGTGCCAGCGGCCCCAGGGGACAGCAGCCCCAGCATTTT.

The genes are TRBV5-1 and TRBJ2-1; weak D call: TRBD2 (5 bases). V was shortened by 7 bases and J by 0 bases, with 5 bases between the two germline ends. The CDR3 runs 12 residues. Per germline, CDR1 SGHRS and CDR2 YFSETQ. CDR3 residues: CASGSSYNEQFF. The CDR3 region has the DNA TGCGCCAGCGGGAGCTCCTACAATGAGCAGTTCTTC.

This clone was counted a single time. The chain carries TRBV28 and TRBJ2-3; D not resolved. Looked up from germline, CDR1 is MDHEN and CDR2 is SYDVKM. V lost 6 bases, J lost 3 bases, and 7 bases lay in between. This CDR3 is 12 amino acids long. The DNA of the CDR3 is TGTGCCAGCAGGGGAACTACAGATACGCAGTATTTT. Protein sequence: CASRGTTDTQYF.

The rearrangement uses TRBV5-1 and TRBJ2-2; TRBD2 might be the D (5 bases). Per germline, CDR1 SGHRS and CDR2 YFSETQ. V lost 3 bases and J 0 bases, leaving 15 bases between the germline ends. The CDR3 extends over 17 amino acids. CDR3 sequence reads: CASSSPRAEANTGELFF. In DNA, the CDR3 is TGCGCCAGCAGCTCCCCCCGAGCGGAAGCGAACACCGGGGAGCTGTTTTTT.

Only a few counts were recorded for this clone. The genes are TRBV5-4 and TRBJ2-6; no clear D. V was pared by 2 bases and J by 0 bases, with 6 bases between. CDR1 SGHNT and CDR2 YYREEE come from the germline V gene (reference sequence). This CDR3 is built from 15 residues. The CDR3, as DNA: TGTGCCAGCAGCTTTGTTGGCTCTGGGGCCAACGTCCTGACTTTC. It encodes CASSFVGSGANVLTF.

This clone was observed once. V usage is TRBV14 and J usage is TRBJ1-4; D not resolved. V lost 2 bases to trimming and J lost 8 bases, with 9 bases between them. This CDR3 contains 13 residues. Per germline, CDR1 SGHDN and CDR2 FVKESK. The CDR3 DNA follows: TGTGCCAGCAGCCAAAATGCGGCCGAAAAACTGTTTTTT. As protein: CASSQNAAEKLFF.

The chain combines TRBV7-2 with TRBJ2-1, with TRBD2 identical over 11 bases. The CDR3 is made up of 14 amino acids. J gave up 14 bases and V 2 bases, and 8 bases lay outside the gene matches. The germline V gene has CDR1 SGHTA and CDR2 FQGNSA. CDR3 region: CASSLPGLAVGEFF. CDR3 DNA sequence: TGTGCCAGCAGCTTACCGGGACTAGCGGTCGGGGAGTTCTTC.

There are a few counts of this clone. This rearrangement joins TRBV30 to TRBJ2-1; 9 positions match TRBD1. Per the germline V gene, CDR1 is GTSNPN and CDR2 is SVGIG (reference sequence). This CDR3 region has 14 residues. The V and J ends lost 8 bases and 3 bases, in that order; junction bases with no gene match: 8. In nucleotides, the CDR3 is TGTGCCGGGCGGGACAGGGTGGTCTACAATGAGCAGTTCTTC. Amino acid sequence: CAGRDRVVYNEQFF.

The rearrangement uses TRBV6-5 and TRBJ1-5; unclear D gene. Per the germline V gene, CDR1 is MNHEY and CDR2 is SVGAGI. V lost 5 bases, J lost 5 bases, and 16 bases lay in between. The CDR3 has 15 residues. The CDR3 nucleotides are TGTGCCAGCAGTAAACGGTCCCCGGGAGATCAGCCCCAGCATTTT. This translates into CASSKRSPGDQPQHF.

The CDR3: CASSLAVGGAETQYF. In DNA, the CDR3 is TGTGCCAGCAGCTTAGCCGTCGGGGGAGCAGAGACCCAGTACTTC. The V and J genes are TRBV7-2 and TRBJ2-5; a weak D match, TRBD2 (6 bases). The germline gives CDR1 SGHTA, CDR2 FQGNSA. The CDR3 is 15 amino acids. With 0 bases removed from V and 4 bases from J, the gap between germline ends came to 12 bases.

The V gene is TRBV2, the J gene TRBJ2-3; possibly TRBD2 for D (6 bases). V was trimmed by 6 bases and J by 0 bases, leaving 13 bases between them. The CDR3 is 15 residues long. Germline V gives CDR1 SNHLY, CDR2 FYNNEI. The CDR3 DNA follows: TGTGCCAGCAGCCCCCCCGGGACTAGCACAGATACGCAGTATTTT. Protein sequence: CASSPPGTSTDTQYF.

This rearrangement joins TRBV2 to TRBJ1-2; 10 bases agree with TRBD1. V lost 5 bases to trimming and J lost 5 bases; unmatched junction nucleotides: 5. The germline gives CDR1 SNHLY, CDR2 FYNNEI. This CDR3 has 14 amino acids. The CDR3 is CASSTGTGEYGYTF. CDR3 nucleotide sequence: TGTGCCAGCAGTACCGGGACAGGGGAGTATGGCTACACCTTC. The full variable domain, its missing parts supplied by reference TRBV2 and TRBJ1-2, is EPEVTQTPSHQVTQMGQEVILRCVPISNHLYFYWYRQILGQKVEFLVSFYNNEISEKSEIFDDQFSVERPDGSNFTLKIRSTKLEDSAMYFCASSTGTGEYGYTFGSGTRLTVV.

V and J are TRBV18 and TRBJ1-5, with TRBD1 identical over 8 bases. This CDR3 is 16 amino acids long. Germline CDR1 KGHSH, CDR2 LQKENI. The trim removed 2 bases at V and 7 bases at J, leaving 10 bases unmatched. CDR3 loop: CASSPISGGKDQPQHF. CDR3 in DNA: TGTGCCAGCTCACCAATTTCAGGGGGCAAGGACCAGCCCCAGCATTTT.

The rearrangement uses TRBV7-9 and TRBJ1-6; 8 bases align to TRBD1. The CDR3 has 14 amino acids. The V and J ends lost 5 bases and 9 bases, in that order; junction bases with no gene match: 6. Germline CDR1 SEHNR, CDR2 FQNEAQ (reference sequence). CDR3 sequence: CASSGQGEASPLHF. As DNA, the CDR3 is TGTGCCAGCAGCGGACAGGGCGAGGCTTCACCCCTCCACTTT.

V and J are TRBV5-6 and TRBJ1-6; 7 bases align to TRBD1. Germline CDR1 and CDR2: SGHDT and YYEEEE. The CDR3 totals 13 residues. V lost 4 bases, J lost 7 bases, and 2 bases stayed unmatched. The CDR3 sequence: CASSRDRNSPLHF. The CDR3 DNA reads TGTGCCAGCAGCCGGGACAGAAATTCACCCCTCCACTTT.

This chain uses TRBV5-1 with TRBJ2-5, with 13 bases aligning to TRBD2. Germline lookup yields CDR1 SGHRS and CDR2 YFSETQ. The CDR3 is made up of 14 amino acids. The trim removed 1 base at V and 8 bases at J, leaving 2 bases unmatched. CDR3 amino acids: CASSLTSGGDTQYF. The CDR3, as DNA: TGCGCCAGCAGCTTGACTAGCGGGGGGGATACCCAGTACTTC.

J is TRBJ2-2 and V is TRBV11-2, with 7 bases identical to TRBD2. CDR1 is SGHAT and CDR2 is FQNNGV in the germline V gene. This CDR3 contains 12 residues. With V trimmed by 7 bases and J by 7 bases, 3 bases remained unmatched. CDR3 sequence reads: CASIERGGELFF. The CDR3 bases are TGTGCCAGCATCGAGCGGGGCGGGGAGCTGTTTTTT.

This clone showed up just a few times. The CDR3 DNA reads as TGTGCCTGGGAAAAGTCCTACGAGCAGTACTTC. It translates to CAWEKSYEQYF. The chain recombines TRBV30 with TRBJ2-7; D gene unclear. Trimming took off 5 bases at V and 1 base at J, with 6 bases between the two ends. This CDR3 comprises 11 residues. Germline V gives CDR1 GTSNPN, CDR2 SVGIG (reference sequence). Drawing the rest from reference TRBV30 and TRBJ2-7, the complete variable domain is SQTIHQWPATLVQPVGSPLSLECTVEGTSNPNLYWYRQAAGRGLQLLFYSVGIGQISSEVPQNLSASRPQDRQFILSSKKLLLSDSGFYLCAWEKSYEQYFGPGTRLTVT.

The chain carries TRBV30 and TRBJ2-5; 11 bases line up with TRBD2. The CDR3 loop spans 14 amino acids. The germline CDR1 and CDR2 sequences are GTSNPN and SVGIG (reference sequence). V dropped 4 bases and J dropped 3; count of bases not matched to a gene: 4. The CDR3 protein is CAWNKGLAEETQYF. CDR3 nucleotide sequence: TGTGCCTGGAACAAGGGACTAGCGGAAGAGACCCAGTACTTC.